Listed below are T cell receptor beta chains from one sample, sequenced in a study of Ad26.COV2.S vaccination and SARS-CoV-2 variants. Here immunoSEQ multiplex PCR was the method, and the copy in TCRdb shows in-frame clones only, minus some. In the table there are roughly 350,000 clones, roughly 84% of which are singletons. The sample was peripheral blood, taken in a trial of Ad26.COV2.S vaccine versus placebo. These receptor sequences come from a person between 18 and 65 years old who received the Ad26.COV2.S COVID-19 vaccine or a placebo. Both conserved end residues are part of each CDR3. A D gene is named only where the DNA matches it firmly. The listing skips clone size in some rows; elsewhere it reads once, few, many or a size class.

v_gene	j_gene	abundance	d_gene	CDR3nt	CDR3aa
TRBV2	TRBJ2-1	.	.	TGTGCCAGCAGTGAAGTGACGAGAGGACAGCAGTTCTTC	CASSEVTRGQQFF
TRBV12-5	TRBJ2-1	.	.	TGTGCTAGTTTACACGACTTCAGGGCTTCGGGCGATGAGCAGTTCTTC	CASLHDFRASGDEQFF
TRBV7-2	TRBJ2-3	.	.	TGTGCCAGCAGACGGGACAGCACAGATACGCAGTATTTT	CASRRDSTDTQYF
TRBV11-1	TRBJ2-7	.	.	TGTGCCTCATCGGACTGGCGCTCCTACGAGCAGTACTTC	CASSDWRSYEQYF
TRBV6-6	TRBJ1-1	.	.	TGTGCCAGCAGTTACGGTGGGGGGGACACTGAAGCTTTCTTT	CASSYGGGDTEAFF
TRBV10-2	TRBJ2-7	.	.	TGCGCCAGCGGAATGAACTACGAGCAGTACTTC	CASGMNYEQYF
TRBV5-4	TRBJ2-7	.	.	TGTGCCAGCAGCGCGCCAGGGGACCTCTCCTACGAGCAGTACTTC	CASSAPGDLSYEQYF
TRBV19	TRBJ2-2	.	TRBD1	TGTGCCAGTAGTATATCGACAGGGGTAACCGGGGAGCTGTTTTTT	CASSISTGVTGELFF
TRBV6-2/TRBV6-3	TRBJ2-1	.	TRBD1	TGTGCCAGCAGTTACTGGGGACAGGGAACCTACAATGAGCAGTTCTTC	CASSYWGQGTYNEQFF
TRBV4-1	TRBJ1-5	.	.	TGCGCCAGCAGCCAAGACAGGGCTCAGCCCCAGCATTTT	CASSQDRAQPQHF
TRBV19	TRBJ2-7	once	.	TGTGCCAGTAGAGATAAGGGGTTAAGCGAGCAGTACTTC	CASRDKGLSEQYF
TRBV21-1	TRBJ1-1	.	.	TGTGCCAGCACCGGTGGGTTTGCAGGCAAGTATCAAATGAACACTGAAGCTTTCTTT	CASTGGFAGKYQMNTEAFF
TRBV13	TRBJ1-4	.	.	TGTGCCAGCAGCCCCCCGGGAGAGGCCAAACTGTTTTTT	CASSPPGEAKLFF
TRBV4-2	TRBJ1-2	.	.	TGTGCCAGCAGGTATACAGGGTATGGCTACACCTTC	CASRYTGYGYTF
TRBV5-1	TRBJ2-3	once	TRBD2	TGCGCCAGCAGCTTGGCAAGACTAGCGGTTAGCACAGATACGCAGTATTTT	CASSLARLAVSTDTQYF
TRBV21-1	TRBJ1-2	.	.	TGTGCCAGCAGCAAAGGGGAGGGATACAAATTAGACTATGGCTACACCTTC	CASSKGEGYKLDYGYTF
TRBV3-1/TRBV3-2	TRBJ2-5	.	TRBD2	TGTGCCAGCAGCCAAGATCCACTAGCGGGGGGACTCCAAGAGACCCAGTACTTC	CASSQDPLAGGLQETQYF
TRBV12-3/TRBV12-4	TRBJ2-7	.	.	TGTGCCAGCAGTTTACCCGGGACTTACGAGCAGTACTTC	CASSLPGTYEQYF
TRBV12-3/TRBV12-4	TRBJ2-7	once	.	TGTGCCAGCAGTCTTTCCTGGGAGCAGTACTTC	CASSLSWEQYF
TRBV7-6	TRBJ2-1	.	TRBD1	TGTGCCAGCAGCCTAGGACAGGGACTCTCCTACAATGAGCAGTTCTTC	CASSLGQGLSYNEQFF
TRBV6-5	TRBJ2-2	.	TRBD1	TGTGCCACCCTGGACAGGGGCCTCACCGGGGAGCTGTTTTTT	CATLDRGLTGELFF
TRBV21-1	TRBJ1-3	.	.	TGTGCCAGCAGCTCCCGGAGGTGGGGAATCTCTGGAAACACCATATATTTT	CASSSRRWGISGNTIYF
TRBV5-5	TRBJ2-7	.	.	TGTGCCAGCAGCCCCCGAAGCTACGAGCAGTACTTC	CASSPRSYEQYF
TRBV19	TRBJ1-5	once	.	TGTGCCAGTATGTCGGCTGAGCGCATCAGGGACATGAAGACAGTGGGTAGAAATCAGCCCCAGCATTTT	CASMSAERIRDMKTVGRNQPQHF
TRBV5-1	TRBJ2-3	.	.	TGCGCCAGCAGCTTCCAGGGACCCAGCACAGATACGCAGTATTTT	CASSFQGPSTDTQYF
TRBV27	TRBJ2-1	.	TRBD1	TGTGCCAGCAACCCAGGGACAGGCTACAATGAGCAGTTCTTC	CASNPGTGYNEQFF
TRBV6-1	TRBJ1-2	.	.	TGTGCCAGCAGTGAAGCAGGGCAGGGGAACTATGGCTACACCTTC	CASSEAGQGNYGYTF
TRBV9	TRBJ1-2	.	.	TGTGCCAGCAGCGTAGGAGGATCCTATGGCTACACCTTC	CASSVGGSYGYTF
TRBV30	TRBJ1-3	.	.	TGTGCCTGGAGTACCAGTGGAAACACCATATATTTT	CAWSTSGNTIYF
TRBV9	TRBJ2-3	.	.	TGTGCCAGCAGCGGCCGACAGAGAAGCACAGATACGCAGTATTTT	CASSGRQRSTDTQYF